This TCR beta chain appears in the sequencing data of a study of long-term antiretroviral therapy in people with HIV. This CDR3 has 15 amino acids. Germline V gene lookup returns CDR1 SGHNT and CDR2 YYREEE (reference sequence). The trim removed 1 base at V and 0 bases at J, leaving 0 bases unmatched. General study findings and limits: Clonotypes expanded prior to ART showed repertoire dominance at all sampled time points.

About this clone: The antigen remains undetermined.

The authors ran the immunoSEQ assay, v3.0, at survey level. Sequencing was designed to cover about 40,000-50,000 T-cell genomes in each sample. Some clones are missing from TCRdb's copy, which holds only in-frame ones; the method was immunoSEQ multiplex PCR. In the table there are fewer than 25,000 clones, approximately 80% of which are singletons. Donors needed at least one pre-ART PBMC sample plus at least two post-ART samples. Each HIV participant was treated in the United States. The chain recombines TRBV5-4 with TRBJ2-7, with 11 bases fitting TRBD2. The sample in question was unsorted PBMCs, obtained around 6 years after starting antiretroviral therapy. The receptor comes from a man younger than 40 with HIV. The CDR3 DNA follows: TGTGCCAGCAGCTTGACTAGCGGGGGCTCCTACGAGCAGTACTTC. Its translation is CASSLTSGGSYEQYF.